Following are 20 T cell receptor beta chains from one sample sequenced in a study of neoadjuvant anti-PD-1 for oral cavity cancer. Specified time point: after neoadjuvant nivolumab, at surgical resection. The table came from immunoSEQ multiplex PCR; TCRdb's copy has only in-frame clones and leaves some out. The profile shows over 60,000 clones, roughly 90% of them singletons. This specimen consisted of PBMCs, obtained after nivolumab (anti-PD-1) treatment. Every receptor here comes from a person between 40 and 85 years old with oral cavity squamous cell carcinoma.

This clone was detected once. The DNA of the CDR3 is TGTGCCAGCAGCTTAGTAGGTTACAAGACTAATGAGCAGTTCTTC. Its translation: CASSLVGYKTNEQFF. The chain recombines TRBV11-2 with TRBJ2-1, with unresolved D. V was shortened by 1 base and J by 7 bases, with 14 bases between the two germline ends. CDR1 is SGHAT and CDR2 is FQNNGV in the germline V gene. The CDR3 runs to 15 residues.

This clone was picked up one time. The V gene is TRBV15, the J gene TRBJ2-5, with D hard to call. The V and J ends lost 3 bases and 2 bases respectively, with 10 bases between them. There are 14 residues in the CDR3. CDR1 is LNHNV and CDR2 is YYDKDF in the germline V gene (reference sequence). In DNA form, the CDR3 reads TGTGCCACCAGCAGGCTACAGAATCAAGAGACCCAGTACTTC. Encoded protein: CATSRLQNQETQYF.

The genes are TRBV5-6 and TRBJ1-5; 9 nucleotides agree with TRBD1. The trim removed 4 bases at V and 6 bases at J, leaving 14 bases unmatched. The CDR3 runs 17 residues. From germline, CDR1 is SGHDT and CDR2 YYEEEE. In DNA form, the CDR3 reads TGTGCCAGCAGCCTAGGGGGTGGGACAGGGTCTACTCAGCCCCAGCATTTT. Translating it yields CASSLGGGTGSTQPQHF.

The chain has TRBV10-1 and TRBJ2-1, with D tentatively TRBD2 (6 bases). Trimming removed 3 bases at V and 2 bases at J, with 14 bases between. CDR1 is WNHNN, CDR2 SYGVQD, per germline (reference sequence). The CDR3 is made up of 16 amino acids. In DNA, the CDR3 is TGCGCCAGCAGTGACATTGGAACGGGGGCCTACAATGAGCAGTTCTTC. Its translation is CASSDIGTGAYNEQFF.

The chain carries TRBV5-4 and TRBJ1-3; D is unclear. The CDR3 spans 15 residues. CDR1 and CDR2 from the germline V gene are SGHNT and YYREEE (reference sequence). The V end was cut by 3 bases, the J end by 0 bases, with 10 bases between. CDR3 in amino acids: CASSSDIRSGNTIYF. As DNA, the CDR3 is TGTGCCAGCAGCTCCGACATCCGCTCTGGAAACACCATATATTTT. Drawing the rest from reference TRBV5-4 and TRBJ1-3, the complete variable domain is ETGVTQSPTHLIKTRGQQVTLRCSSQSGHNTVSWYQQALGQGPQFIFQYYREEENGRGNFPPRFSGLQFPNYSSELNVNALELDDSALYLCASSSDIRSGNTIYFGEGSWLTVV.

This clone was detected a few times. This chain connects TRBV10-1 to TRBJ2-1; 12 nucleotides agree with TRBD2. The CDR3 spans 16 residues. V lost 0 bases, J lost 7 bases, and 4 bases stayed unmatched. Germline V gene sequence: CDR1 WNHNN, CDR2 SYGVQD (reference sequence). The CDR3 loop is CASSESRGLAGNEQFF. The CDR3 DNA reads as TGCGCCAGCAGTGAGTCTAGAGGACTAGCGGGAAATGAGCAGTTCTTC.

This rearrangement joins TRBV6-5 to TRBJ1-4; D possibly corresponds to TRBD1 (5 bases). Germline V lookup: CDR1 MNHEY, CDR2 SVGAGI. V lost 5 bases and J 0 bases, leaving 10 bases between the germline ends. The CDR3 extends over 15 amino acids. The CDR3 DNA reads TGTGCCAGCAGTCGAGACAGTGCAACTAATGAAAAACTGTTTTTT. Translating gives CASSRDSATNEKLFF.

On this clone: At the DNA level, this CDR3 is encoded by other sequences in the same sample as well. The V and J genes are TRBV7-9 and TRBJ1-2; TRBD1 aligns across 9 bases. Trimming took 1 base from V and 6 from J; bases not matched to a gene: 0. This CDR3 is 13 amino acids long. Germline lookup yields CDR1 SEHNR and CDR2 FQNEAQ (reference sequence). The CDR3 DNA is TGTGCCAGCAGCTTAGGACAGGGGGATGGCTACACCTTC. Translating gives CASSLGQGDGYTF.

This clone was observed once. Mismatch with germline at one junction end may stem from a read error. J is TRBJ2-3 and V is TRBV6-1, with D uncertain. There are 12 residues in the CDR3. Germline loops: CDR1 MNHNS, CDR2 SASEGT. The CDR3 sequence: CASREDTDTQYF. In DNA, the CDR3 is TGTGCCAGCAGGGAAGACACAGATACGCAGTATTTT.

This clone occurred a few times. The rearrangement joins TRBV4-1 to TRBJ1-6; D perhaps matches TRBD1 (5 bases). Germline CDR1 reads MGHRA; CDR2 reads YSYEKL. V gave up 1 base and J gave up 7 bases, with 11 bases separating them. The CDR3 length is 15 residues. The CDR3 reads CASSQVVGRNSPLHF. The CDR3 DNA follows: TGCGCCAGCAGCCAAGTTGTGGGGCGGAATTCACCCCTCCACTTT.

This chain uses TRBV4-2 with TRBJ1-2; no clear D gene. The V gene lost 3 bases and the J gene lost 2 bases, with 19 bases spanning the gap. This CDR3 contains 17 residues. Germline-derived CDR1 and CDR2 are LGHNA and YNFKEQ. CDR3 in amino acids: CASSHIKADGLNYGYTF. The DNA of the CDR3 is TGTGCCAGCAGCCACATAAAGGCGGACGGACTCAACTATGGCTACACCTTC.

The genes are TRBV2 and TRBJ2-3; a weak D match, TRBD1 (5 bases). From germline, CDR1 is SNHLY and CDR2 FYNNEI. The CDR3 has 14 amino acids. Trimming took off 6 bases at V and 5 bases at J, with 15 bases between the two ends. CDR3 amino acids: CASSFVQVGDTQYF. The CDR3 bases are TGTGCCAGCAGCTTTGTACAGGTTGGAGATACGCAGTATTTT.

V and J are TRBV7-6 and TRBJ2-7; TRBD1 matches 9 bases. The germline gives CDR1 SGHVS, CDR2 FNYEAQ. The V segment lost 5 bases and the J segment 3 bases; nucleotides outside the gene matches: 5. The CDR3 extends over 14 amino acids. The CDR3, as DNA: TGTGCCAGCAGCAATCCGGGACAGGGCTACGAGCAGTACTTC. Its protein product is CASSNPGQGYEQYF. Together with reference TRBV7-6 and TRBJ2-7, the CDR3 gives the full variable domain: GAGVSQSPRYKVTKRGQDVALRCDPISGHVSLYWYRQALGQGPEFLTYFNYEAQQDKSGLPNDRFSAERPEGSISTLTIQRTEQRDSAMYRCASSNPGQGYEQYFGPGTRLTVT.

This rearrangement joins TRBV6-5 to TRBJ1-5; TRBD1 matches at 9 bases. The CDR3 is made up of 15 amino acids. The junction had 5 bases not matched to a gene; V was cut back by 5 bases and J by 3 bases. Germline CDR1 reads MNHEY; CDR2 reads SVGAGI. The CDR3 sequence: CASSAGTGNNQPQHF. CDR3 sequence (DNA): TGTGCCAGCAGTGCCGGGACAGGGAACAATCAGCCCCAGCATTTT.

The genes are TRBV11-2 and TRBJ2-1; a weak D match, TRBD2 (5 bases). V lost 3 bases, J lost 7 bases, and 10 bases lay in between. CDR1 SGHAT and CDR2 FQNNGV come from the germline V gene. The CDR3 runs to 13 residues. The CDR3 coding sequence is TGTGCCAGCAGCTTCCTGTGGAGGAATGAGCAGTTCTTC. It yields the protein CASSFLWRNEQFF. Full variable domain (missing parts from reference TRBV11-2 and TRBJ2-1): EAGVAQSPRYKIIEKRQSVAFWCNPISGHATLYWYQQILGQGPKLLIQFQNNGVVDDSQLPKDRFSAERLKGVDSTLKIQPAKLEDSAVYLCASSFLWRNEQFFGPGTRLTVL.

The chain uses TRBV7-9 and TRBJ1-2, with D possibly TRBD1 on 6 matching bases. The CDR3 length is 15 residues. Trimming pared 4 bases from V and 4 bases from J, leaving 16 bases between. Germline V lookup: CDR1 SEHNR, CDR2 FQNEAQ (reference sequence). The CDR3 DNA is TGTGCCAGCAGCTCCCTCCGGGACACCGGCTATGGCTACACCTTC. Translation: CASSSLRDTGYGYTF.

The chain links TRBV2 to TRBJ1-2; tentative D call: TRBD1 (5 bases). CDR3 length equals 13 residues. V dropped 6 bases and J dropped 6 bases, with 14 bases sitting between them. Germline CDR1 is SNHLY and CDR2 is FYNNEI. CDR3 sequence: CASRRETVNGYTF. CDR3 in DNA: TGTGCCAGCAGGAGGGAGACAGTTAATGGCTACACCTTC. Looking up the rest from reference TRBV2 and TRBJ1-2 gives the full variable domain: EPEVTQTPSHQVTQMGQEVILRCVPISNHLYFYWYRQILGQKVEFLVSFYNNEISEKSEIFDDQFSVERPDGSNFTLKIRSTKLEDSAMYFCASRRETVNGYTFGSGTRLTVV.

The chain recombines TRBV11-1 with TRBJ2-7, with 14 bases fitting TRBD2. Germline V gene lookup returns CDR1 SGHAT and CDR2 FQDESV (reference sequence). The CDR3 contains 15 residues. After removal of 5 bases from V and 4 bases from J, the junction contained 4 bases not matched to a gene. The CDR3 coding sequence is TGTGCCAGCAGCCCACGGACTAGCGGGGGGTACGAGCAGTACTTC. This codes for CASSPRTSGGYEQYF.

This clone occurred once. The chain recombines TRBV2 with TRBJ1-1, with TRBD1 matching 8 bases. The V and J ends lost 6 bases and 1 base, in that order; junction bases with no gene match: 7. This CDR3 comprises 15 residues. Per the germline V gene, CDR1 is SNHLY and CDR2 is FYNNEI. DNA for the CDR3: TGTGCCAGCAGACCCGGACAGGGCGCGAACACTGAAGCTTTCTTT. This gives the protein CASRPGQGANTEAFF. The full variable domain, completed using reference TRBV2 and TRBJ1-1, is EPEVTQTPSHQVTQMGQEVILRCVPISNHLYFYWYRQILGQKVEFLVSFYNNEISEKSEIFDDQFSVERPDGSNFTLKIRSTKLEDSAMYFCASRPGQGANTEAFFGQGTRLTVV.

V is TRBV6-6 and J is TRBJ1-2; D is undetermined. Germline V CDR1 and CDR2: MNHNY, SVGAGI (reference sequence). CDR3 length equals 13 residues. The germline V and J ends were trimmed by 2 bases and 5 bases, with 9 bases remaining between them. The CDR3 DNA follows: TGTGCCAGCAGTTACCTCTTGGTTTATGGCTACACCTTC. This encodes CASSYLLVYGYTF.